A selection of T cell receptor beta chains follows, all from one sample in a study of PD-1 and CTLA-4 blockade in melanoma. The data were produced by immunoSEQ multiplex PCR, yet TCRdb's version contains in-frame clones alone and is incomplete. The sample shows fewer than 20,000 clones, 73% of them seen only once. The sample was CD8+ T cells from peripheral blood, taken before anti-PD-1 treatment. These receptors originate from a human donor with melanoma. CDR3s include the opening cysteine and the closing phenylalanine or tryptophan. A D gene is named only where the DNA matches it firmly. A row's size may be missing; if present it is once, few, many or a size class.

j_gene	abundance	d_gene	v_gene	CDR3aa	CDR3nt
TRBJ2-1	NA	NA	TRBV2	CASSDMFGRSENNEQFF	TGTGCCAGCAGTGATATGTTCGGTCGCTCGGAAAACAATGAGCAGTTCTTC
TRBJ1-1	once	TRBD1	TRBV28	CASSPDRENTEAFF	TGTGCCAGCAGCCCGGACAGGGAGAACACTGAAGCTTTCTTT
TRBJ1-2	NA	NA	TRBV30	CASLGGGYGYTF	TGTGCCTCCCTGGGTGGTGGCTATGGCTACACCTTC
TRBJ2-5	NA	TRBD1	TRBV5-1	CASSLNRGGETQYF	TGCGCCAGCAGCTTGAACAGGGGTGGAGAGACCCAGTACTTC
TRBJ2-1	NA	NA	TRBV4-1	CASSQDWAGYGNEQFF	TGCGCCAGCAGCCAAGATTGGGCAGGATACGGGAATGAGCAGTTCTTC
TRBJ2-5	NA	TRBD2	TRBV6-4	CASSLTSGGGETQYF	TGTGCCAGCAGCCTCACTAGCGGGGGAGGAGAGACCCAGTACTTC
TRBJ2-1	NA	NA	TRBV24-1	CATGRGQALDEQFF	TGTGCCACTGGGAGGGGACAGGCTTTGGATGAGCAGTTCTTC
TRBJ2-7	NA	NA	TRBV19	CASREEYTESYEQYF	TGTGCCAGTAGGGAGGAATACACCGAATCCTACGAGCAGTACTTC
TRBJ1-3	NA	TRBD1	TRBV28	CASSLGTGVGNTIYF	TGTGCCAGCAGTTTAGGAACAGGGGTGGGAAACACCATATATTTT
TRBJ2-1	NA	TRBD1	TRBV2	CASTGTGGPTSYNEQFF	TGTGCCAGTACCGGGACAGGGGGACCGACCTCCTACAATGAGCAGTTCTTC
TRBJ1-1	NA	NA	TRBV15	CATSRDGNTEAFF	TGTGCCACCAGCAGAGACGGGAACACTGAAGCTTTCTTT
TRBJ1-2	NA	NA	TRBV15	CATSRDDTDGYTF	TGTGCCACCAGCAGAGATGACACAGATGGCTACACCTTC
TRBJ1-1	NA	NA	TRBV18	CASSPGGLAFF	TGTGCCAGCTCACCAGGGGGACTAGCTTTCTTT
TRBJ1-2	once	NA	TRBV5-1	CASSLGQPNYGYTF	TGCGCCAGCAGCTTAGGGCAGCCTAACTATGGCTACACCTTC
TRBJ1-1	NA	NA	TRBV19	CASSMSGRNTEAFF	TGTGCCAGTAGTATGTCGGGGAGAAACACTGAAGCTTTCTTT
TRBJ1-2	NA	NA	TRBV25-1	CASSAWGGTSNYGYTF	TGTGCCAGCAGTGCCTGGGGGGGGACTTCTAACTATGGCTACACCTTC
TRBJ1-4	NA	TRBD1	TRBV19	CASSTSTGPAWATNEKLFF	TGTGCCAGTAGTACGTCGACAGGGCCGGCCTGGGCAACTAATGAAAAACTGTTTTTT
TRBJ2-3	NA	NA	TRBV24-1	CATSDLRAGTSTDTQYF	TGTGCCACCAGTGATTTACGGGCAGGAACTAGCACAGATACGCAGTATTTT
TRBJ2-2	few	NA	TRBV19	CASSGSSPGELFF	TGTGCCAGTAGTGGAAGCTCACCCGGGGAGCTGTTTTTT
TRBJ2-3	NA	TRBD2	TRBV7-9	CASSQGLAGVMPDTQYF	TGTGCCAGCAGCCAGGGACTAGCGGGAGTAATGCCAGATACGCAGTATTTT
TRBJ1-2	NA	TRBD1	TRBV27	CASSLSPRGGGGYTF	TGTGCCAGCAGTTTATCACCCAGGGGGGGTGGTGGCTACACCTTC
TRBJ1-2	NA	NA	TRBV27	CASSFQGNYGYTF	TGTGCCAGCAGTTTCCAAGGAAACTATGGCTACACCTTC
TRBJ2-6	NA	NA	TRBV2	CASRRTGITYSGANVLTF	TGTGCCAGCAGACGAACAGGGATAACTTACTCTGGGGCCAACGTCCTGACTTTC
TRBJ1-4	NA	NA	TRBV11-2	CASSILGVTNEKLFF	TGTGCCAGCAGCATCCTCGGGGTGACTAATGAAAAACTGTTTTTT
TRBJ1-2	NA	TRBD1	TRBV6-5	CASSRQGLPYGYTF	TGTGCCAGCAGTCGACAGGGGTTGCCTTATGGCTACACCTTC
TRBJ2-1	NA	TRBD2	TRBV9	CASSGDSGRFDEQFF	TGTGCCAGCAGCGGGGATAGCGGGAGATTTGACGAGCAGTTCTTC
TRBJ1-3	NA	TRBD1	TRBV7-9	CASSRGQPYSGNTIYF	TGTGCCAGCAGCCGGGGACAGCCGTACTCTGGAAACACCATATATTTT
TRBJ2-3	NA	NA	TRBV10-2	CASSEATSTDTQYF	TGCGCCAGCAGTGAGGCTACTAGCACAGATACGCAGTATTTT
TRBJ2-1	NA	TRBD2	TRBV9	CASRGLAEINEQFF	TGTGCCAGCAGGGGACTAGCGGAGATCAATGAGCAGTTCTTC
TRBJ1-2	once	NA	TRBV5-8	CASSLGFSTVSYGYTF	TGTGCCAGCAGCTTGGGATTTTCGACAGTCTCCTATGGCTACACCTTC
TRBJ1-6	few	NA	TRBV2	CASSDHNSPLHF	TGTGCCAGCAGTGATCATAATTCACCCCTCCACTTT
TRBJ1-4	few	NA	TRBV4-1	CASSQSFGRENEKLFF	TGCGCCAGCAGCCAATCCTTCGGGAGAGAAAATGAAAAACTGTTTTTT
TRBJ2-7	NA	NA	TRBV4-1	CASSQERGYEQYF	TGCGCCAGCAGCCAAGAACGGGGGTACGAGCAGTACTTC
TRBJ1-1	NA	NA	TRBV11-2	CASSLVGRPSPGVTEAFF	TGTGCCAGCAGCTTAGTAGGGAGACCTTCTCCGGGGGTAACTGAAGCTTTCTTT
TRBJ2-7	NA	TRBD2	TRBV4-1	CASSSRLAGLHEQYF	TGCGCCAGCAGCTCCCGACTAGCGGGGCTGCACGAGCAGTACTTC
TRBJ2-7	NA	NA	TRBV13	CASSETGGDKQYF	TGTGCCAGCAGCGAAACTGGGGGGGACAAGCAGTACTTC
TRBJ1-2	NA	TRBD1	TRBV13	CASSLGTGGASGYGYTF	TGTGCCAGCAGCTTAGGGACAGGGGGCGCTTCTGGCTATGGCTACACCTTC
TRBJ1-1	NA	NA	TRBV7-9	CASSFGGSLNTEAFF	TGTGCCAGCAGCTTCGGTGGCAGCCTGAACACTGAAGCTTTCTTT
TRBJ2-5	few	TRBD1	TRBV7-9	CASSPTGFLETQYF	TGTGCCAGCAGCCCGACAGGGTTTCTTGAGACCCAGTACTTC
TRBJ2-7	few	NA	TRBV5-6	CASSFWVWNYEQYF	TGTGCCAGCAGTTTTTGGGTGTGGAACTACGAGCAGTACTTC
TRBJ1-2	NA	NA	TRBV19	CASSRAEAVGANGYTF	TGTGCCAGTAGTAGGGCAGAAGCTGTCGGGGCGAATGGCTACACCTTC
TRBJ2-1	NA	TRBD1	TRBV13	CASSIGQGVSRFF	TGTGCCAGCAGCATCGGACAGGGGGTGAGTCGGTTCTTC
TRBJ1-1	NA	NA	TRBV7-9	CASSPQVSAFF	TGTGCCAGCAGCCCCCAAGTTTCAGCTTTCTTT
TRBJ1-1	NA	NA	TRBV7-7	CASSVEVNTEAFF	TGTGCTAGCAGCGTGGAAGTGAACACTGAAGCTTTCTTT
TRBJ2-7	NA	TRBD1	TRBV19	CASSSVAGGSYEQYF	TGTGCCAGTAGTTCCGTCGCAGGGGGCTCCTACGAGCAGTACTTC
TRBJ1-5	NA	NA	TRBV2	CASSEGGYQPQHF	TGTGCCAGCAGTGAAGGAGGATATCAGCCCCAGCATTTT
TRBJ1-1	few	NA	TRBV5-4	CASSFHPETEAFF	TGTGCCAGCAGCTTCCACCCGGAGACTGAAGCTTTCTTT
TRBJ1-5	medium-sized	NA	TRBV29-1	CSVGELGQPQHF	TGCAGCGTGGGAGAATTGGGCCAGCCCCAGCATTTT
TRBJ2-5	NA	TRBD2	TRBV3-1/TRBV3-2	CASMLTSGGEETQYF	TGTGCCAGCATGCTAACTAGCGGGGGGGAAGAGACCCAGTACTTC
TRBJ2-1	NA	NA	TRBV19	CASSRFLGSYNEQFF	TGTGCCAGTAGTAGATTTTTGGGCTCCTACAATGAGCAGTTCTTC
TRBJ2-5	NA	NA	TRBV7-2	CASSLKVVSGIQETQYF	TGTGCCAGCAGCTTAAAAGTTGTTAGCGGAATCCAAGAGACCCAGTACTTC
TRBJ2-1	NA	NA	TRBV14	CASSQATRSEQFF	TGTGCCAGCAGCCAAGCCACCCGATCGGAGCAGTTCTTC
TRBJ2-1	NA	NA	TRBV12-5	CASADLNEQFF	TGTGCTAGTGCAGACCTCAATGAGCAGTTCTTC
TRBJ2-7	NA	TRBD2	TRBV13	CASSKVAGDEYEQYF	TGTGCCAGCAGCAAGGTAGCGGGAGATGAATACGAGCAGTACTTC
TRBJ1-4	NA	NA	TRBV7-9	CASSSGTSNEKLFF	TGTGCCAGCAGCTCAGGGACCTCTAATGAAAAACTGTTTTTT
TRBJ1-2	NA	TRBD1	TRBV6-2/TRBV6-3	CASSRQGIPLHGYTF	TGTGCCAGCAGCCGACAGGGGATCCCCCTACATGGCTACACCTTC
TRBJ1-2	NA	TRBD1	TRBV6-4	CASSDSKQGAGYTF	TGTGCCAGCAGTGACTCGAAACAGGGGGCGGGCTACACCTTC
TRBJ1-1	NA	TRBD1	TRBV5-5	CASSWTGANTEAFF	TGTGCCAGCAGCTGGACAGGGGCCAACACTGAAGCTTTCTTT
TRBJ1-2	NA	TRBD1	TRBV27	CASSPSTGTVYGYTF	TGTGCCAGCAGTCCCTCGACAGGGACGGTCTATGGCTACACCTTC
TRBJ2-1	NA	TRBD2	TRBV7-2	CASSLGEGRLVGEQFF	TGTGCCAGCAGCTTAGGGGAGGGGAGACTAGTCGGTGAGCAGTTCTTC